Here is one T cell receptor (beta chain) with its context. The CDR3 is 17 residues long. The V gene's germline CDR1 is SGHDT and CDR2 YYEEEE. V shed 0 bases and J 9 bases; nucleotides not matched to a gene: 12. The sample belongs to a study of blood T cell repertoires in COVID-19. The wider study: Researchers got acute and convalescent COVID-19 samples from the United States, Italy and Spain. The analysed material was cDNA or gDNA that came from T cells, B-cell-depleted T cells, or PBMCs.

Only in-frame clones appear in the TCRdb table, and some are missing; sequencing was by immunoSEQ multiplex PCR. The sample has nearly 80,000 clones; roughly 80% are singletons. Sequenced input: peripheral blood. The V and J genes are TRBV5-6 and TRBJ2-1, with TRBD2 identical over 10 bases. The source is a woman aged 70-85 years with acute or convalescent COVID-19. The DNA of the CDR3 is TGTGCCAGCAGCTTGGCGGCTAGCGGGAGATTAGGGGGTGAGCAGTTCTTC. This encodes CASSLAASGRLGGEQFF.